A selection of T cell receptor beta chains follows, all from one sample in a study of metastatic and nonmetastatic thyroid tumors. MiXCR reprocessed the PCR reads for TCRdb. The repertoire holds approximately 26,000 clones, with under 30% as singletons. Sequenced: blood. These receptors all come from a female donor with papillary thyroid cancer or a benign thyroid nodule (not recorded which). Some clones in this sample may be carry-over from other donors' samples. Both conserved end residues are trimmed from each CDR3. Fields, in order: V gene, J gene, CDR3 protein.

v_call: TRBV24-1; j_call: TRBJ1-1; cdr3_aa: ATSDSGGGNTEAF
v_call: TRBV7-3; j_call: TRBJ2-6; cdr3_aa: ASSFTGDGANVLT
v_call: TRBV6-1; j_call: TRBJ2-1; cdr3_aa: ATGTSVWEQF
v_call: TRBV6-1; j_call: TRBJ2-7; cdr3_aa: ASAVPSGRQY
v_call: TRBV19; j_call: TRBJ1-5; cdr3_aa: ASSKSMGLGQPQH
v_call: TRBV6-1; j_call: TRBJ2-1; cdr3_aa: ASGGTEGGDEQF
v_call: TRBV6-5; j_call: TRBJ2-6; cdr3_aa: ASSYSASGANVLT
v_call: TRBV20-1; j_call: TRBJ2-7; cdr3_aa: IARAVPGQGYEQY
v_call: TRBV6-2/TRBV6-3; j_call: TRBJ2-7; cdr3_aa: ASSYAESYEQY
v_call: TRBV7-2; j_call: TRBJ2-7; cdr3_aa: ASSPRHGSYEQY
v_call: TRBV27; j_call: TRBJ1-1; cdr3_aa: ASSPSTGYGHTEAF
v_call: TRBV25-1; j_call: TRBJ2-1; cdr3_aa: ASSYREGYNEQF
v_call: TRBV28; j_call: TRBJ1-3; cdr3_aa: ASSPQVASGNTIY
v_call: TRBV5-1; j_call: TRBJ2-2; cdr3_aa: ARSPLAGGPTGELF
v_call: TRBV12-3/TRBV12-4; j_call: TRBJ2-5; cdr3_aa: ASSFPPGQTQY